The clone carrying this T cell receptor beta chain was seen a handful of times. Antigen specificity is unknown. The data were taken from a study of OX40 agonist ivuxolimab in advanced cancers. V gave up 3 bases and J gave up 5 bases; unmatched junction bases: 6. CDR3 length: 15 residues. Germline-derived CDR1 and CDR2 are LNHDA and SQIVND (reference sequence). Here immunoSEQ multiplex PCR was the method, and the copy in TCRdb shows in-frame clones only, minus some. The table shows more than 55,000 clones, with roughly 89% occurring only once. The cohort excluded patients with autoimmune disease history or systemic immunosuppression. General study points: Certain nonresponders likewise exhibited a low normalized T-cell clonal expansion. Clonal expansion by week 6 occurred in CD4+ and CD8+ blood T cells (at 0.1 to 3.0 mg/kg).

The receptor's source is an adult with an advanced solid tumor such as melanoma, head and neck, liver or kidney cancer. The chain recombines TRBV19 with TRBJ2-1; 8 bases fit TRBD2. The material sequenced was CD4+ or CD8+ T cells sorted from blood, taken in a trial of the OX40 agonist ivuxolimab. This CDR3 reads CASSISGGGHNEQFF. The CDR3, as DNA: TGTGCCAGTAGTATCAGTGGCGGGGGGCACAATGAGCAGTTCTTC. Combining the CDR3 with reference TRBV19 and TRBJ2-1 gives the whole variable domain DGGITQSPKYLFRKEGQNVTLSCEQNLNHDAMYWYRQDPGQGLRLIYYSQIVNDFQKGDIAEGYSVSREKKESFPLTVTSAQKNPTAFYLCASSISGGGHNEQFFGPGTRLTVL.